The clone carrying this T cell receptor beta chain was detected only a few times. A single base separates this from a much larger clone, so it may be a read error. Using RNA transcripts as the source, TCR beta CDR3 regions were amplified. The HTBI primer set served for first-round RT-PCR of the TCR CDR3. TCRdb re-analysed the multiplex PCR reads in MiXCR, keeping a single row per CDR3 protein. The data contain approximately 620,000 distinct CDR3 sequences, roughly 14% of them seen just once; the ten biggest clones take up roughly 6.2%. The source of the sample is a study of T cells in Graves' hyperthyroidism and ophthalmopathy. There are 12 residues in the CDR3. CDR1 SNHLY and CDR2 FYNNEI come from the germline V gene. Trimming shortened V by 8 bases and J by 2 bases, and 10 bases separated the two germline ends.

This rearrangement joins TRBV2 to TRBJ2-7, with D unclear. Sequenced input: blood. The sequence came from a woman aged 25 to 39 with Graves' hyperthyroidism that later progressed to Graves' ophthalmopathy. CDR3 DNA sequence: TGTGCCAGCTCGGAGTTAGCCTACGAGCAGTACTTC. Protein product: CASSELAYEQYF. Drawing the rest from reference TRBV2 and TRBJ2-7, the complete variable domain is EPEVTQTPSHQVTQMGQEVILRCVPISNHLYFYWYRQILGQKVEFLVSFYNNEISEKSEIFDDQFSVERPDGSNFTLKIRSTKLEDSAMYFCASSELAYEQYFGPGTRLTVT.